This TCR beta chain emerged from a study of T cell responses to AZD1222 COVID-19 vaccine. Whole-study results and caveats: Spike-specific TCR depth and breadth grew after two AZD1222 doses. The peak T cell response came first, and repertoires were sampled only after it. Among the donors, most were white British and more were female, and clonal diversity was possibly underestimated. Across spike, vaccine-associated CD4 TCRs were found, dominant at 160-218 and 743-854.

With respect to this clone: The antigen remains undetermined.

The protocol was immunoSEQ multiplex PCR, while the TCRdb copy is restricted to in-frame clones and leaves out a portion. The profile shows approximately 180,000 clones, 90% of them singletons. CDR3 length: 15 amino acids. Germline CDR1 and CDR2: KGHSH and LQKENI. V was shortened by 0 bases and J by 11 bases, with 19 bases between the two germline ends. Sequenced here: peripheral blood, sampled on day 0 of AZD1222 vaccination. The sequence derives from an adult in good health. The V and J genes are TRBV18 and TRBJ1-1, with a possible D match to TRBD1 (5 bases). In nucleotides, the CDR3 is TGTGCCAGCTCACCACCAAGAGAGGGGTGGGTTACGGCTTTCTTT. Translating gives CASSPPREGWVTAFF.